Shown below are 2 T cell receptor beta chains from a single sample sequenced in a study of blood T cell repertoires in COVID-19. Clones were sequenced by immunoSEQ multiplex PCR, and TCRdb holds only the in-frame ones, with some missing. The sample consists of 100,000 to 150,000 clones, about 88% of them appearing once. Source material: peripheral blood. The receptors stem from an elderly woman with acute or convalescent COVID-19.

The gene calls are TRBV5-4 and TRBJ1-1; 7 bases line up with TRBD1. The CDR3 extends over 15 amino acids. Losses at the gene ends were 4 bases for V and 3 bases for J; bases not matched to a gene: 9. The germline V gene encodes CDR1 SGHNT and CDR2 YYREEE (reference sequence). For the CDR3, the DNA is TGTGCCAGCAGCCCGGCGTGGCAGGGGGACACTGAAGCTTTCTTT. Protein product: CASSPAWQGDTEAFF.

This chain uses TRBV25-1 with TRBJ2-3, with 12 bases matching TRBD1. Germline V gives CDR1 MGHDK, CDR2 SYGVNS. There are 16 residues in the CDR3. With V trimmed by 0 bases and J by 7 bases, 5 bases remained unmatched. The CDR3 DNA sequence: TGTGCCAGCAGTGAATATGGGACAGGGGGCGCAAATACGCAGTATTTT. It is translated as CASSEYGTGGANTQYF.